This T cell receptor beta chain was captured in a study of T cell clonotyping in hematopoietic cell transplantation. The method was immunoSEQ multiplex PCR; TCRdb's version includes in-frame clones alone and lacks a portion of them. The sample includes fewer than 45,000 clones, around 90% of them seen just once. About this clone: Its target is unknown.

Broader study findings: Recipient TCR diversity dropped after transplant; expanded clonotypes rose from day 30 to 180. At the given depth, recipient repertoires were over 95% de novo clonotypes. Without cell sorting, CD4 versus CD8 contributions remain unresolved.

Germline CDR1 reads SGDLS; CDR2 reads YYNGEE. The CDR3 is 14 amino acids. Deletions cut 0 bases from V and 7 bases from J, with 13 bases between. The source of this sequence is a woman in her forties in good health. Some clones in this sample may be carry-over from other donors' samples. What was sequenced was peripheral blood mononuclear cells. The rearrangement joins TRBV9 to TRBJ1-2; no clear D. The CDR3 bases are TGTGCCAGCAGCGTAGACCCGTCGATAGGTGGCTACACCTTC. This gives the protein CASSVDPSIGGYTF.